A single sample is the source of the 18 T cell receptor beta chains below, sequenced in a study of T cells in Graves' hyperthyroidism and ophthalmopathy. RNA transcripts served as the template for amplifying TCR beta CDR3 regions. Researchers ran a first-round RT-PCR on the TCR CDR3 using the HTBI primer set. TCRdb independently ran MiXCR on the multiplex PCR reads; one entry per CDR3 protein. The table records about 500,000 distinct CDR3 sequences, over 35% of them present only once. Sample: peripheral blood or thyroid tissue (not recorded which). These TCRs come from an adult woman with Graves' disease, either hyperthyroidism or ophthalmopathy (not recorded which).

At least ten counts were recorded for this clonotype. V gene TRBV20-1 combines with J gene TRBJ1-2, with D hard to call. This CDR3 has 10 amino acids. The V gene's germline CDR1 is DFQATT and CDR2 SNEGSKA (reference sequence). Trimming took off 5 bases at V and 1 base at J, with 2 bases between the two ends. The CDR3 reads CSARNYGYTF. The CDR3 DNA reads as TGCAGTGCTCGTAACTATGGCTACACCTTC.

This chain links TRBV7-8 with TRBJ2-5; the D is unclear. V lost 5 bases and J lost 7, with 8 bases in between. The CDR3 totals 11 residues. The germline CDR1 and CDR2 sequences are SGHVS and FQNEAQ. The CDR3 DNA reads TGTGCCAGCAGCGCCCAGCTGACCCAGTACTTC. Translation gives CASSAQLTQYF. Combining the CDR3 with reference TRBV7-8 and TRBJ2-5 gives the whole variable domain GAGVSQSPRYKVAKRGQDVALRCDPISGHVSLFWYQQALGQGPEFLTYFQNEAQLDKSGLPSDRFFAERPEGSVSTLKIQRTQQEDSAVYLCASSAQLTQYFGPGTRLLVL.

In its sample, this clonotype was seen a few times. This chain uses TRBV4-1 with TRBJ1-5; the D is unclear. CDR1 is MGHRA and CDR2 is YSYEKL in the germline V gene. CDR3 size: 14 residues. V gave up 0 bases and J gave up 1 base, with 4 bases separating them. This chain's CDR3 is CASSQEQSNQPQHF. CDR3 nucleotide sequence: TGCGCCAGCAGCCAAGAACAGAGCAATCAGCCCCAGCATTTT.

The chain is built from TRBV20-1 and TRBJ1-2, with a tentative D call TRBD1 (6 bases). The germline V and J ends were trimmed by 5 bases and 6 bases, with 28 bases remaining between them. CDR3 length: 17 amino acids. Germline V gene data show CDR1 as DFQATT and CDR2 as SNEGSKA (reference sequence). The CDR3 is CSAPMPRDTSGDDGYTF. The CDR3 DNA reads as TGCAGTGCTCCCATGCCCCGGGACACTTCCGGGGACGATGGCTACACCTTC.

The V gene is TRBV15, the J gene TRBJ1-6, with D tentatively TRBD1 (5 bases). V lost 0 bases to trimming and J lost 9 bases, with 12 bases between them. CDR3 length: 15 residues. Germline-derived CDR1 and CDR2 are LNHNV and YYDKDF (reference sequence). The CDR3 DNA reads as TGTGCCACCAGCAGAGACGGGACCCGTGGTTCACCCCTCCACTTT. Translating it yields CATSRDGTRGSPLHF. The whole variable domain, remainder taken from reference TRBV15 and TRBJ1-6, is DAMVIQNPRYQVTQFGKPVTLSCSQTLNHNVMYWYQQKSSQAPKLLFHYYDKDFNNEADTPDNFQSRRPNTSFCFLDIRSPGLGDTAMYLCATSRDGTRGSPLHFGNGTRLTVT.

There are a few counts of this clonotype. The genes are TRBV7-3 and TRBJ2-2; D may correspond to TRBD1 or TRBD2 (5 bases each). Germline loops: CDR1 SGHTA, CDR2 FQGTGA. The CDR3 spans 15 residues. The ends were cut back, 5 bases at V and 4 bases at J, with 14 bases in the middle. For the CDR3, the DNA is TGTGCCAGCAGCGCTACTCGGGACCCCACCGGGGAGCTGTTTTTT. Translation gives CASSATRDPTGELFF.

This chain uses TRBV29-1 with TRBJ1-2; no clear D. The V and J ends lost 4 bases and 4 bases respectively, with 13 bases between them. Germline V lookup: CDR1 SQVTM, CDR2 ANQGSEA. The CDR3 is 13 amino acids. CDR3 nucleotide sequence: TGCAGCGTTGTAGGAACAGATTTCTATGGCTACACCTTC. It encodes CSVVGTDFYGYTF. The variable domain in full, completed from reference TRBV29-1 and TRBJ1-2, reads SAVISQKPSRDICQRGTSLTIQCQVDSQVTMMFWYRQQPGQSLTLIATANQGSEATYESGFVIDKFPISRPNLTFSTLTVSNMSPEDSSIYLCSVVGTDFYGYTFGSGTRLTVV.

The CDR3 region is CSVEGQGGYGYTF. CDR3 DNA: TGCAGCGTTGAAGGGCAGGGAGGCTATGGCTACACCTTC. The chain carries TRBV29-1 and TRBJ1-2, with D perhaps TRBD1 (5 bases). Per germline, CDR1 SQVTM and CDR2 ANQGSEA. The CDR3 spans 13 residues. Trimming took 1 base from V and 4 from J, leaving 10 bases between them.

The chain joins TRBV2 to TRBJ1-5; D unclear. The CDR3 consists of 16 residues. Per the germline V gene, CDR1 is SNHLY and CDR2 is FYNNEI. With 1 base removed from V and 6 bases from J, the gap between germline ends came to 16 bases. DNA of the CDR3: TGTGCCAGCAGTGAAGGCGGGATGGGGAGAGGTCAGCCCCAGCATTTT. It codes for CASSEGGMGRGQPQHF.

The CDR3 coding sequence is TGTGCCAGCGGAATCCTCAGATCGGACAGGGAACATTATAGCAATCAGCCCCAGCATTTT. Its protein is CASGILRSDREHYSNQPQHF. The chain employs TRBV25-1 and TRBJ1-5; 8 bases align to TRBD1. The CDR3 runs to 20 residues. Losses at the gene ends were 8 bases for V and 0 bases for J; bases not matched to a gene: 21. Germline assignment: CDR1 MGHDK and CDR2 SYGVNS.

Only a few counts were recorded for this clonotype. V and J are TRBV7-9 and TRBJ2-7; a weak D match, TRBD2 (6 bases). V was clipped by 5 bases and J by 2 bases, with 16 bases between them. Germline values: CDR1 SEHNR, CDR2 FQNEAQ (reference sequence). The CDR3 sequence is 15 residues long. The CDR3 nucleotides are TGTGCCAGCAGCCCCGGGGCGGGGAAAACCTACGAGCAGTACTTC. As protein: CASSPGAGKTYEQYF.

The rearrangement uses TRBV24-1 and TRBJ2-5; TRBD1 is a possible D gene (6 bases). This CDR3 region has 12 residues. CDR1 and CDR2 (germline): KGHDR, SFDVKD. The CDR3 is CAMYRDQETQYF. The CDR3 DNA follows: TGTGCTATGTACAGGGACCAAGAGACCCAGTACTTC.

About this clonotype: One end of the junction is discordant with germline, which a read error may explain. The chain recombines TRBV7-9 with TRBJ2-5; 8 bases agree with TRBD2. Germline CDR1 SEHNR, CDR2 FQNEAQ (reference sequence). CDR3 size: 20 residues. The CDR3 DNA sequence: TGCGCCAGCAGCCAAGATCATGGTGGCGGGAGGTCCCCCTACCAAGAGACCCAGTACTTC. As protein: CASSQDHGGGRSPYQETQYF. Using reference TRBV7-9 and TRBJ2-5 for the parts outside the CDR3, the full variable domain is DTGVSQNPRHKITKRGQNVTFRCDPISEHNRLYWYRQTLGQGPEFLTYFQNEAQLEKSRLLSDRFSAERPKGSFSTLEIQRTEQGDSAMYLCASSQDHGGGRSPYQETQYFGPGTRLLVL.

As DNA, the CDR3 is TGCAGTGCTAGCTCCAGAAGCTACGAGCAGTACTTC. Residues: CSASSRSYEQYF. The rearrangement joins TRBV20-1 to TRBJ2-7; D call uncertain. The CDR3 is made up of 12 amino acids. The V and J ends lost 3 bases and 3 bases respectively, with 9 bases between them. The germline CDR1 and CDR2 sequences are DFQATT and SNEGSKA (reference sequence).

The chain uses TRBV20-1 and TRBJ1-2, with 9 nucleotides matching TRBD1. CDR1 and CDR2 (germline): DFQATT, SNEGSKA (reference sequence). The V and J ends lost 4 bases and 4 bases, in that order; junction bases with no gene match: 4. This CDR3 contains 13 residues. This chain's CDR3 is CSATGTGLYGYTF. Here the CDR3 DNA reads TGCAGTGCTACCGGGACAGGGCTCTATGGCTACACCTTC.

The chain has TRBV5-1 and TRBJ2-7; perhaps D is TRBD1 or TRBD2 (5 bases each). With 4 bases removed from V and 3 bases from J, the gap between germline ends came to 17 bases. Germline V CDR1 and CDR2: SGHRS, YFSETQ. The CDR3 is made up of 15 amino acids. The CDR3 DNA sequence: TGCGCCAGCAGCCGAGAAGTGGGGACCGTCTACGAGCAGTACTTC. Translated: CASSREVGTVYEQYF.

This clonotype was detected many times. The V call is TRBV7-2, the J call TRBJ2-7; TRBD2 agrees at 7 bases. The CDR3 totals 14 residues. Losses at the gene ends were 1 base for V and 2 bases for J; bases not matched to a gene: 2. Per germline, CDR1 SGHTA and CDR2 FQGNSA. The CDR3 region is CASSLGGLTYEQYF. CDR3 DNA sequence: TGTGCCAGCAGCTTAGGGGGACTAACCTACGAGCAGTACTTC.

The chain combines TRBV7-9 with TRBJ2-7, with 9 bases fitting TRBD1. With V trimmed by 4 bases and J by 4 bases, 5 bases remained unmatched. CDR3 length equals 14 residues. CDR1 and CDR2 (germline): SEHNR, FQNEAQ (reference sequence). Here the CDR3 reads CASSSETGGYEQYF. DNA for the CDR3: TGTGCCAGCAGCTCAGAGACAGGGGGTTACGAGCAGTACTTC.